The 3 T cell receptor beta chains below all came from one sample that was sequenced in a study of blood T cell repertoires in COVID-19. Clones were sequenced by immunoSEQ multiplex PCR, and TCRdb holds only the in-frame ones, with some missing. The sample includes about 440,000 clones, about nine tenths of them seen just once. Sequencing was carried out using peripheral blood. These receptor sequences come from a woman aged 45-65 years with COVID-19, enrolled during active disease.

The chain has TRBV27 and TRBJ2-1, with a possible D match to TRBD2 (8 bases). The V end lost 5 bases, the J end lost 9 bases, and 17 bases lay between the germline ends. This CDR3 region has 14 residues. Per the germline V gene, CDR1 is MNHEY and CDR2 is SMNVEV (reference sequence). The CDR3 loop reads CASSLDRAGGEQFF. CDR3 nucleotides: TGTGCCAGCAGTCTCGACAGGGCGGGAGGTGAGCAGTTCTTC.

The rearrangement links TRBV5-4 to TRBJ2-3, with TRBD2 identical over 9 bases. There are 16 residues in the CDR3. Looked up from germline, CDR1 is SGHNT and CDR2 is YYREEE (reference sequence). Trimming removed 4 bases from V and 0 bases from J; junction bases left unmatched: 6. The CDR3 sequence is CASSRPSGASTDTQYF. The CDR3 DNA is TGTGCCAGCAGCCGCCCTAGCGGGGCGAGCACAGATACGCAGTATTTT.

The rearrangement links TRBV3-1 (or the pseudogene TRBV3-2) to TRBJ1-1; D ambiguous. Deletions cut 11 bases from V and 4 bases from J, with 17 bases between. CDR3 length: 13 amino acids. Germline values: CDR1 LGHDT, CDR2 YNNKEL (reference sequence). This chain's CDR3 is CAAESVVVTEAFF. As DNA, the CDR3 is TGTGCCGCCGAGTCTGTCGTGGTCACTGAAGCTTTCTTT.